This entry lists 32 T cell receptor beta chains sequenced from one sample in a study of T cells in Graves' hyperthyroidism and ophthalmopathy. RNA transcripts provided the source from which TCR beta CDR3 regions were amplified. First-round RT-PCR with HTBI primers amplified the TCR CDR3 region. Via MiXCR, TCRdb re-called the multiplex PCR reads, giving one row per CDR3 protein. Of a few hundred thousand distinct CDR3 sequences in the sample, less than 25% were seen once. Source material: blood. All receptors derive from a man aged 18 to 29 with Graves' hyperthyroidism.

The V call is TRBV5-1, the J call TRBJ2-7, with TRBD2 matching 8 bases. Germline CDR1 is SGHRS and CDR2 is YFSETQ. CDR3 length equals 14 residues. The trim removed 1 base at V and 2 bases at J, leaving 2 bases unmatched. Here the CDR3 DNA reads TGCGCCAGCAGCTTGTTAGCGGGAACCTACGAGCAGTACTTC. As protein: CASSLLAGTYEQYF.

With regard to this clonotype: A much larger clone lies a single base off, so this may be a read error. The V call is TRBV24-1, the J call TRBJ2-7, with TRBD2 matching 13 bases. V dropped 9 bases and J dropped 2; count of bases not matched to a gene: 6. CDR1 and CDR2 (germline): KGHDR, SFDVKD. This CDR3 region has 15 residues. In DNA form, the CDR3 reads TGTGCCACCTTCGGACTAGCGGGGGCCACCTACGAGCAGTACTTC. Residues: CATFGLAGATYEQYF.

In this sample, this clonotype turned up many times. The chain is built from TRBV12-3 or TRBV12-4 and TRBJ2-2; the D gene is possibly TRBD2 (5 bases). The CDR3 consists of 14 residues. V was trimmed by 6 bases and J by 4 bases, leaving 12 bases between them. CDR3: CASSQLGGTGELFF. The CDR3, as DNA: TGTGCCAGCAGCCAACTCGGAGGCACCGGGGAGCTGTTTTTT.

This clonotype has ten or more counts. The CDR3: CASSLGRQGAYEQYF. The CDR3 DNA reads TGTGCCAGCAGCTTAGGGAGACAGGGGGCTTACGAGCAGTACTTC. The V call is TRBV7-9, the J call TRBJ2-7; 10 nucleotides line up with TRBD1. The CDR3 has 15 residues. V was pared by 1 base and J by 4 bases, with 4 bases of the junction left unmatched. Germline V gene data show CDR1 as SEHNR and CDR2 as FQNEAQ (reference sequence).

This chain joins TRBV2 and TRBJ2-3; 16 bases are a match to TRBD2. Germline V gene lookup returns CDR1 SNHLY and CDR2 FYNNEI. The V segment lost 7 bases and the J segment 3 bases; nucleotides outside the gene matches: 13. There are 19 residues in the CDR3. The CDR3, as DNA: TGTGCCAGCACTCAGTCCGGGACTAGCGGGGGGGCCAGGACAGATACGCAGTATTTT. It translates to CASTQSGTSGGARTDTQYF.

This clonotype occurred a few times. A read error may produce the germline difference seen at one junction end. The chain is built from TRBV6-5 and TRBJ1-2; D ambiguous. There are 14 residues in the CDR3. CDR1 and CDR2 from the germline V gene are MNHEY and SVGAGI. The CDR3 spells CASSYSSRYYGYAF. In nucleotides, the CDR3 is TGTGCCAGCAGTTACTCGTCTAGATACTATGGCTACGCCTTC.

The chain uses TRBV20-1 and TRBJ1-2, with 9 nucleotides matching TRBD1. The V gene end was trimmed by 6 bases and the J gene end by 4 bases; junction bases not matched to a gene: 12. Germline V gene lookup returns CDR1 DFQATT and CDR2 SNEGSKA (reference sequence). The CDR3 runs to 15 residues. CDR3 coding DNA: TGCAGTGCCCGGAGGGGGGCGGGACAGGGCTATGGCTACACCTTC. It encodes CSARRGAGQGYGYTF.

This clonotype has ten or more counts. The V and J genes are TRBV27 and TRBJ1-1, with TRBD1 identical over 8 bases. The V and J ends lost 6 bases and 10 bases, in that order; junction bases with no gene match: 7. This CDR3 spans 12 amino acids. Germline-derived CDR1 and CDR2 are MNHEY and SMNVEV (reference sequence). The CDR3 DNA follows: TGTGCCAGCAGACTTAGACAGGGGCGAGCTTTCTTT. Translating gives CASRLRQGRAFF.

There are many counts of this clonotype. V usage is TRBV29-1 and J usage is TRBJ2-7; D might be TRBD2 (5 bases). Trimming took off 4 bases at V and 3 bases at J, with 13 bases between the two ends. Germline assignment: CDR1 SQVTM and CDR2 ANQGSEA. This CDR3 contains 13 residues. The CDR3 region is CSVVIPGIYEQYF. CDR3 nucleotide sequence: TGCAGCGTTGTTATCCCGGGGATCTACGAGCAGTACTTC.

This clonotype showed up just a few times. This rearrangement joins TRBV9 to TRBJ2-5; no clear D. V gave up 0 bases and J gave up 5 bases, with 11 bases separating them. The CDR3 loop spans 14 amino acids. Germline assignment: CDR1 SGDLS and CDR2 YYNGEE. The DNA of the CDR3 is TGTGCCAGCAGCGTAGGGAATAGCTTGGAGACCCAGTACTTC. This encodes CASSVGNSLETQYF. Full variable domain (missing parts from reference TRBV9 and TRBJ2-5): DSGVTQTPKHLITATGQRVTLRCSPRSGDLSVYWYQQSLDQGLQFLIQYYNGEERAKGNILERFSAQQFPDLHSELNLSSLELGDSALYFCASSVGNSLETQYFGPGTRLLVL.

This clonotype was seen at least ten times. The chain links TRBV6-1 to TRBJ1-5; 10 bases agree with TRBD1. Trimming took 8 bases from V and 4 from J; bases not matched to a gene: 5. CDR1 and CDR2 (germline): MNHNS, SASEGT. This CDR3 comprises 14 residues. CDR3 sequence (DNA): TGTGCCAGCGAGGGACAGGGGTCAAATCAGCCCCAGCATTTT. Translation: CASEGQGSNQPQHF.

This clonotype was picked up one time. The chain has TRBV6-2 or TRBV6-3 and TRBJ2-7; 10 bases agree with TRBD2. This CDR3 is built from 16 residues. Germline CDR1 MNHEY, CDR2 SVGEGT. V dropped 0 bases and J dropped 4; count of bases not matched to a gene: 6. CDR3 sequence: CASSYSILAGEYEQYF. The CDR3 region has the DNA TGTGCCAGCAGTTACTCGATCCTAGCGGGAGAGTACGAGCAGTACTTC.

This clonotype came up a few times. The gene calls are TRBV9 and TRBJ1-5; 8 bases agree with TRBD1. Germline-derived CDR1 and CDR2 are SGDLS and YYNGEE. After removal of 5 bases from V and 7 bases from J, the junction contained 11 bases not matched to a gene. This CDR3 spans 15 amino acids. In nucleotides, the CDR3 is TGTGCCAGCAGTACGACCCCGACAGGGGACCAGCCCCAGCATTTT. It is translated as CASSTTPTGDQPQHF. Full variable domain (outside the CDR3, taken from reference TRBV9 and TRBJ1-5): DSGVTQTPKHLITATGQRVTLRCSPRSGDLSVYWYQQSLDQGLQFLIQYYNGEERAKGNILERFSAQQFPDLHSELNLSSLELGDSALYFCASSTTPTGDQPQHFGDGTRLSIL.

Comments on this clonotype: A read error is possible here, since a much larger clone lies one base away. V and J are TRBV29-1 and TRBJ2-2; a weak D match, TRBD2 (5 bases). This CDR3 is built from 11 residues. In germline, CDR1 is SQVTM, CDR2 ANQGSEA. CDR3 bases: TGCAGCGTTGAAAGGGCCGGGGAGCTGTGTTTT. Translation: CSVERAGELCF.

This clonotype was recorded at least ten times. The rearrangement uses TRBV6-2 or TRBV6-3 and TRBJ1-2; TRBD1 matches 7 bases. Trimming removed 7 bases from V and 4 bases from J; junction bases left unmatched: 3. Germline-derived CDR1 and CDR2 are MNHEY and SVGEGT. CDR3 length equals 12 residues. CDR3 sequence reads: CASKTGPYGYTF. CDR3 bases: TGTGCCAGCAAGACAGGGCCCTATGGCTACACCTTC.

The chain links TRBV6-5 to TRBJ1-1; D may be TRBD1 (6 bases). This CDR3 is built from 15 residues. Germline values: CDR1 MNHEY, CDR2 SVGAGI. Trimming removed 2 bases from V and 6 bases from J, with 16 bases in between. The CDR3 is CASSYPNRVVSEAFF. The CDR3 nucleotides are TGTGCCAGCAGTTACCCGAACAGGGTCGTTTCTGAAGCTTTCTTT.

This clonotype came up a few times. J is TRBJ1-1 and V is TRBV29-1; D perhaps matches TRBD1 (6 bases). This CDR3 region has 15 residues. CDR1 is SQVTM and CDR2 is ANQGSEA in the germline V gene. V shed 7 bases and J shed 7 bases, with 25 bases lying between them. This chain's CDR3 is CSGHRDIGVLVEAFF. For the CDR3, the DNA is TGCAGCGGACACCGGGACATCGGCGTTCTCGTTGAAGCTTTCTTT.

This clonotype was seen many times. The V call is TRBV7-8, the J call TRBJ1-1; 11 nucleotides align to TRBD1. The CDR3 is made up of 16 amino acids. CDR1 SGHVS and CDR2 FQNEAQ come from the germline V gene. V lost 5 bases to trimming and J lost 7 bases; unmatched junction nucleotides: 12. CDR3 loop: CASSPGQGAMGSEAFF. As DNA, the CDR3 is TGTGCCAGCAGCCCAGGACAGGGGGCTATGGGTAGTGAAGCTTTCTTT.

In this sample, this clonotype turned up many times. The rearrangement links TRBV6-1 to TRBJ1-6; D might be TRBD1 (6 bases). V was shortened by 7 bases and J by 1 base, with 8 bases between the two germline ends. The CDR3 is 14 amino acids. Per germline, CDR1 MNHNS and CDR2 SASEGT. CDR3 DNA: TGTGCCAGCAAAGGGGGTTCCTATAATTCACCCCTCCACTTT. It specifies CASKGGSYNSPLHF.

This clonotype occurred many times. The chain joins TRBV7-9 to TRBJ1-1; no firm D call. Germline V gives CDR1 SEHNR, CDR2 FQNEAQ (reference sequence). This CDR3 has 14 amino acids. Trimming took off 2 bases at V and 1 base at J, with 8 bases between the two ends. The CDR3 spells CASSLSRKNTEAFF. The CDR3 DNA follows: TGTGCCAGCAGCTTAAGCAGAAAGAACACTGAAGCTTTCTTT. The complete variable domain, with remaining parts taken from reference TRBV7-9 and TRBJ1-1, reads DTGVSQNPRHKITKRGQNVTFRCDPISEHNRLYWYRQTLGQGPEFLTYFQNEAQLEKSRLLSDRFSAERPKGSFSTLEIQRTEQGDSAMYLCASSLSRKNTEAFFGQGTRLTVV.

There are many counts of this clonotype. The rearrangement links TRBV6-4 to TRBJ1-5, with 7 nucleotides matching TRBD1. The length of the CDR3 is 15 residues. After removal of 3 bases from V and 4 bases from J, the junction contained 6 bases not matched to a gene. Germline CDR1 MRHNA, CDR2 SNTAGT. The CDR3 loop is CASSEQGGLNQPQHF. The CDR3 bases are TGTGCCAGCAGTGAGCAGGGGGGGCTAAATCAGCCCCAGCATTTT.

This clonotype was seen repeatedly, ten times or more. The V gene is TRBV6-1, the J gene TRBJ1-2; D is unresolved. CDR3 size: 14 residues. Germline values: CDR1 MNHNS, CDR2 SASEGT. Trimming cost V 4 bases and J 7 bases, with 16 bases left between them. The CDR3 loop reads CASSGDNTPSGYTF. The CDR3 nucleotides read TGTGCCAGCAGTGGCGACAACACCCCAAGTGGCTACACCTTC.

This clonotype was detected a few times. This chain links TRBV7-2 with TRBJ1-1, with 8 positions matching TRBD1. CDR1 and CDR2 (germline): SGHTA, FQGNSA. V lost 1 base, J lost 0 bases, and 7 bases stayed unmatched. The CDR3 is made up of 17 amino acids. CDR3 bases: TGTGCCAGCAGCTTAGTCGCAGGGGGCACTTTGAACACTGAAGCTTTCTTT. Translating it yields CASSLVAGGTLNTEAFF.

The chain recombines TRBV3-1 with TRBJ2-7; TRBD2 matches at 12 bases. The CDR3 totals 16 residues. CDR1 and CDR2 (germline): LGHDT, YNNKEL (reference sequence). The J segment lost 6 bases and the V segment lost 4 bases, leaving 10 bases of the junction unmatched. The CDR3 DNA reads as TGTGCCAGCAGCCCATATCCTAGCGGGGGGGATCGCGAGCAGTACTTC. It translates to CASSPYPSGGDREQYF.

This clonotype has at least ten counts. The rearrangement uses TRBV11-2 and TRBJ2-7; no clear D gene. The CDR3 totals 12 residues. CDR1 and CDR2 (germline): SGHAT, FQNNGV. V shed 1 base and J shed 5 bases, with 6 bases lying between them. In DNA, the CDR3 is TGTGCCAGCAGCTTAGTGAGCCACGAGCAGTACTTC. Amino acids: CASSLVSHEQYF.

V and J are TRBV13 and TRBJ1-2, with no clear D. This CDR3 contains 15 residues. Trimming pared 0 bases from V and 4 bases from J, leaving 12 bases between. Germline loops: CDR1 PRHDT, CDR2 FYEKMQ (reference sequence). Here the CDR3 DNA reads TGTGCCAGCAGCTTAGGCCTCCCCTTTCGCTATGGCTACACCTTC. This translates into CASSLGLPFRYGYTF.

This clonotype was detected ten times or more. The CDR3 sequence: CASSLATGTEAFF. For the CDR3, the DNA is TGTGCCAGCAGCTTGGCCACAGGGACTGAAGCTTTCTTT. The chain combines TRBV5-5 with TRBJ1-1; the D gene is possibly TRBD1 (6 bases). The germline V gene encodes CDR1 SGHKS and CDR2 YYEKEE (reference sequence). The CDR3 extends over 13 amino acids. With 0 bases removed from V and 5 bases from J, the gap between germline ends came to 8 bases.

The chain is built from TRBV12-3 or TRBV12-4 and TRBJ2-7; a weak D match, TRBD1 (5 bases). Deletions cut 8 bases from V and 1 base from J, with 12 bases between. There are 13 residues in the CDR3. Here the CDR3 reads CASGHSGSYEQYF. The CDR3 coding sequence is TGTGCCAGCGGACACTCAGGTTCCTACGAGCAGTACTTC.

Note on this clonotype: The junction departs from the called germline gene at one end, perhaps through a read error. V usage is TRBV12-3 or TRBV12-4 and J usage is TRBJ2-7, with 7 bases identical to TRBD1. This CDR3 is 14 amino acids long. CDR3 coding DNA: TGTGCCAGCAGCTCCAAGACAGGGCACGACGAGCAGCACTTC. This sequence encodes CASSSKTGHDEQHF.

The table lists this clonotype with many counts. The chain couples TRBV7-6 to TRBJ2-5, with 8 bases matching TRBD1. Germline CDR1 is SGHVS and CDR2 is FNYEAQ. This CDR3 is built from 13 residues. V trimming: 2 bases; J trimming: 7 bases; junction bases outside the gene matches: 3. This chain's CDR3 is CASSLHRGATQYF. CDR3 in DNA: TGTGCCAGCAGCTTACACAGGGGGGCGACCCAGTACTTC.

The sample holds a few counts of this clonotype. The chain joins TRBV11-2 to TRBJ2-7; either TRBD1 or TRBD2 may supply D (5 bases each). The CDR3 is 14 residues long. V was shortened by 5 bases and J by 3 bases, with 14 bases between the two germline ends. Germline CDR1 is SGHAT and CDR2 is FQNNGV. CDR3 DNA: TGTGCCAGCAGCACCCGGGACGGAGGCTACGAGCAGTACTTC. It codes for CASSTRDGGYEQYF.

The sample holds many counts of this clonotype. The chain is built from TRBV12-3 or TRBV12-4 and TRBJ2-5, with no clear D. The germline V and J ends were trimmed by 3 bases and 5 bases, with 10 bases remaining between them. The CDR3 is 13 amino acids. For the CDR3, the DNA is TGTGCCAGCAGTTTTAGAGGTGTGGAGACCCAGTACTTC. Translation gives CASSFRGVETQYF.